One sample yielded the 9 T cell receptor beta chains listed below, sequenced in a study of OX40 agonist ivuxolimab in advanced cancers. The repertoire was sequenced with immunoSEQ multiplex PCR; TCRdb's copy has only in-frame clones and lacks some. The sample lists over 65,000 clones, over 70% occurring once. The sample consisted of CD4+ or CD8+ T cells sorted from blood, taken in a trial of the OX40 agonist ivuxolimab. These receptor sequences come from an adult with an advanced solid tumor such as melanoma, head and neck, liver or kidney cancer.

Of note for this clone: One end of the junction does not line up with germline, which may come from a read error. The chain couples TRBV5-4 to TRBJ1-2, with D perhaps TRBD1 (5 bases). Germline V gene data show CDR1 as SGHNT and CDR2 as YYREEE (reference sequence). The CDR3 is made up of 14 amino acids. The CDR3 nucleotides read TGTGCCAGCAGCCATCCAGGACATAACCATGGCTACACCTTC. Protein product: CASSHPGHNHGYTF. Looking up the rest from reference TRBV5-4 and TRBJ1-2 gives the full variable domain: ETGVTQSPTHLIKTRGQQVTLRCSSQSGHNTVSWYQQALGQGPQFIFQYYREEENGRGNFPPRFSGLQFPNYSSELNVNALELDDSALYLCASSHPGHNHGYTFGSGTRLTVV.

This chain connects TRBV6-5 to TRBJ2-2, with no clear D. The germline V gene encodes CDR1 MNHEY and CDR2 SVGAGI. Trimming shortened V by 5 bases and J by 6 bases, and 13 bases separated the two germline ends. There are 14 residues in the CDR3. DNA of the CDR3: TGTGCCAGCAGTGAAGGAGACGGACCCGGGGAGCTGTTTTTT. It is translated as CASSEGDGPGELFF.

In DNA, the CDR3 is TGTGCCAGCAGCGTAGATCCCCTGGACGGCGCTGAAAAACTGTTTTTT. This gives the protein CASSVDPLDGAEKLFF. This rearrangement joins TRBV9 to TRBJ1-4; D is undetermined. The germline gives CDR1 SGDLS, CDR2 YYNGEE. This CDR3 is 16 amino acids long. Trimming pared 0 bases from V and 7 bases from J, leaving 16 bases between.

The chain carries TRBV28 and TRBJ1-3; D ambiguous. V lost 3 bases and J 0 bases, leaving 9 bases between the germline ends. The CDR3 spans 15 residues. The V gene's germline CDR1 is MDHEN and CDR2 SYDVKM. CDR3 sequence (DNA): TGTGCCAGCAGTTTGACGTTAAGCTCTGGAAACACCATATATTTT. It translates to CASSLTLSSGNTIYF.

The chain recombines TRBV6-1 with TRBJ2-2; 9 bases map to TRBD1. CDR3 length equals 17 residues. The germline CDR1 and CDR2 sequences are MNHNS and SASEGT. Trimming took 1 base from V and 3 from J; bases not matched to a gene: 6. DNA for the CDR3: TGTGCCAGCAGTGAAGTGACAGGGGGTGCGTACACCGGGGAGCTGTTTTTT. Amino acids: CASSEVTGGAYTGELFF.

CDR3 amino acids: CASSLLGVGNEKLFF. The DNA for the CDR3 is TGTGCCAGCAGTTTATTGGGGGTAGGAAATGAAAAACTGTTTTTT. This sequence joins TRBV28 and TRBJ1-4; maybe TRBD1 (5 bases). The CDR3 runs to 15 residues. In germline, CDR1 is MDHEN, CDR2 SYDVKM. V was trimmed by 1 base and J by 5 bases, leaving 11 bases between them.

The chain combines TRBV15 with TRBJ1-2, with no clear D. Trimming left V 3 bases short and J 2 bases short, with 10 bases between. Per the germline V gene, CDR1 is LNHNV and CDR2 is YYDKDF (reference sequence). The CDR3 is made up of 14 amino acids. The CDR3 DNA reads TGTGCCACCAGCAGGGACGGCGGGAACTATGGCTACACCTTC. Translating it yields CATSRDGGNYGYTF.

The chain joins TRBV27 to TRBJ2-7; D is unresolved. Germline CDR1 is MNHEY and CDR2 is SMNVEV (reference sequence). The V end lost 5 bases, the J end lost 3 bases, and 11 bases lay between the germline ends. This CDR3 region has 13 residues. CDR3 sequence: CASSKPGNYEQYF. In DNA, the CDR3 is TGTGCCAGCAGTAAACCGGGCAACTACGAGCAGTACTTC.

V and J are TRBV6-6 and TRBJ1-1, with D possibly matching TRBD1 (5 bases). Germline-derived CDR1 and CDR2 are MNHNY and SVGAGI (reference sequence). The V gene lost 2 bases and the J gene lost 8 bases, with 15 bases spanning the gap. The CDR3 consists of 14 residues. CDR3 region: CASSYRGREGEAFF. For the CDR3, the DNA is TGTGCCAGCAGTTACCGCGGCAGGGAGGGAGAAGCTTTCTTT.